This T cell receptor beta chain comes out of a study of T cell responses to AZD1222 COVID-19 vaccine. Produced via immunoSEQ multiplex PCR; TCRdb's table is partial and in-frame only. The table includes roughly 100,000 clones, about 90% detected once. This TCR was recovered from an adult in good health. The starting material was peripheral blood, obtained on day 0 of AZD1222 vaccination.

This CDR3 reads CAITERGANTGELFF. CDR3 nucleotides: TGTGCCATCACCGAAAGGGGCGCGAACACCGGGGAGCTGTTTTTT. The chain uses TRBV10-3 and TRBJ2-2, with D possibly being TRBD1 (5 bases). The CDR3 extends over 15 amino acids. Trimming took 7 bases from V and 0 from J, leaving 12 bases between them. CDR1 ENHRY and CDR2 SYGVKD come from the germline V gene.